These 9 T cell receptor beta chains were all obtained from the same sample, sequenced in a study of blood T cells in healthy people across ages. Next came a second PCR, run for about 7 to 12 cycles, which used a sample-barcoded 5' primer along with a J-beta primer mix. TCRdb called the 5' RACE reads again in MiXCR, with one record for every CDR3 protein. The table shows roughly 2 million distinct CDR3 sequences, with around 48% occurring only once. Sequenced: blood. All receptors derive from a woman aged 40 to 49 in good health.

CDR3 DNA: TGTGCCAGCAGCTTATTGGCTAGCGGGGGGGATGAGCAGTTCTTC. This translates into CASSLLASGGDEQFF. V and J are TRBV11-1 and TRBJ2-1, with 12 bases matching TRBD2. The CDR3 loop spans 15 amino acids. From germline, CDR1 is SGHAT and CDR2 FQDESV (reference sequence). Losses at the gene ends were 2 bases for V and 8 bases for J; bases not matched to a gene: 4.

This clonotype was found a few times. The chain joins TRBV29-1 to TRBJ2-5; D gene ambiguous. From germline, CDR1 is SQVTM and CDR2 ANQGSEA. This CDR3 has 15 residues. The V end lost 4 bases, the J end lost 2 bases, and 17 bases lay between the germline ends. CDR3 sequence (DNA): TGCAGCGTTGTGCCCAGACCAAGCATACAAGAGACCCAGTACTTC. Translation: CSVVPRPSIQETQYF.

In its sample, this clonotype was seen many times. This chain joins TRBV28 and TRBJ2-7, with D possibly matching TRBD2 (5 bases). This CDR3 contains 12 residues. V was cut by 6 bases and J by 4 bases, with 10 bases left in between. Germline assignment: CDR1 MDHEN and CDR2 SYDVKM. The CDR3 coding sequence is TGTGCCAGCAGCCGACGCGGGTACGAGCAGTACTTC. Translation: CASSRRGYEQYF.

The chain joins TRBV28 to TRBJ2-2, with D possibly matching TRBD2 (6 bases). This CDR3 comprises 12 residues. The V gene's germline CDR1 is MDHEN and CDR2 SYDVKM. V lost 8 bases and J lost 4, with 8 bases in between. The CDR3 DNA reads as TGTGCCAGCGGGGAGGTCACCGGGGAGCTGTTTTTT. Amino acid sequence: CASGEVTGELFF.

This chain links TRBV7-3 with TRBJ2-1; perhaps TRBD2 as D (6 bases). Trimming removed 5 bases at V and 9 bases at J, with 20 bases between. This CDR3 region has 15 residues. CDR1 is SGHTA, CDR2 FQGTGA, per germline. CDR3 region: CASSPGGSLRSEQFF. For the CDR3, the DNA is TGTGCCAGCAGCCCCGGGGGTAGTTTGCGTAGTGAGCAGTTCTTC.

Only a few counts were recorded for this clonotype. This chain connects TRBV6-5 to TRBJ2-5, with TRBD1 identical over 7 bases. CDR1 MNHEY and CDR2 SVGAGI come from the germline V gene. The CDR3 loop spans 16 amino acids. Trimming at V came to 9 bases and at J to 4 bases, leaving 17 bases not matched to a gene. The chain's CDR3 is CASSPNRGVGGETQYF. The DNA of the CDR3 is TGTGCCAGTAGCCCCAACAGGGGAGTTGGAGGAGAGACCCAGTACTTC.

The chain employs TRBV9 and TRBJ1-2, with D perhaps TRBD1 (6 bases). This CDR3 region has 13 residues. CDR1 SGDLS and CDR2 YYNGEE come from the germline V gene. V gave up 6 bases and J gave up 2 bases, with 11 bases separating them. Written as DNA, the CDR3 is TGTGCCAGCACGGACAGTCGCAACTATGGCTACACCTTC. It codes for CASTDSRNYGYTF.

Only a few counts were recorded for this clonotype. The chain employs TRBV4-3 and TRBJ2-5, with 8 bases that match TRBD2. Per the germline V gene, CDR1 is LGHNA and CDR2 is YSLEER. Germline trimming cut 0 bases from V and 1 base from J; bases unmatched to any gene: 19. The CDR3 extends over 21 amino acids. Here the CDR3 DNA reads TGCGCCAGCAGCCAAGATGGAGGGGTGGGAGCTGAGCGGGGGTTCCAAGAGACCCAGTACTTC. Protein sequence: CASSQDGGVGAERGFQETQYF.

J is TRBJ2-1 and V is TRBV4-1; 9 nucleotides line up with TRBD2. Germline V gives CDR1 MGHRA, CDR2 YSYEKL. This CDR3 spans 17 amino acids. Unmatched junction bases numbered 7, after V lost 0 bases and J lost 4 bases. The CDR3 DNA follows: TGCGCCAGCAGCCAAGAGCCTTTTAGCGGGAGATACAATGAGCAGTTCTTC. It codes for CASSQEPFSGRYNEQFF.